This T cell receptor beta chain originates from a study of CD8+ T cells in alopecia areata. Following RNA extraction, reverse transcription yielded cDNA that acted as the sequencing template. Data came from immunoSEQ multiplex PCR; TCRdb stores just in-frame clones and leaves some out. This sample has about 150,000 clones, with around 62% found just once. The study's findings and limits: Scalp sequencing also captures normal skin's resident alphabeta T cells.

Remarks on this clone: What it binds is unknown.

Looked up from germline, CDR1 is MNHNY and CDR2 is SVGAGI (reference sequence). Between the trimmed V and J ends, which lost 7 bases and 3 bases, there was a span of 19 bases. This CDR3 is built from 15 residues. Sorting from PBMCs produced CD4+ and CD8+ T cells. The TCR comes from a human donor in good health. The sequenced material came from CD8+ T cells sorted from blood. This chain uses TRBV6-6 with TRBJ2-7; no definite D call. The CDR3 DNA follows: TGTGCCAGCATCCTTACACCGAGCGCCCACTACGAGCAGTACTTC. Translation: CASILTPSAHYEQYF.